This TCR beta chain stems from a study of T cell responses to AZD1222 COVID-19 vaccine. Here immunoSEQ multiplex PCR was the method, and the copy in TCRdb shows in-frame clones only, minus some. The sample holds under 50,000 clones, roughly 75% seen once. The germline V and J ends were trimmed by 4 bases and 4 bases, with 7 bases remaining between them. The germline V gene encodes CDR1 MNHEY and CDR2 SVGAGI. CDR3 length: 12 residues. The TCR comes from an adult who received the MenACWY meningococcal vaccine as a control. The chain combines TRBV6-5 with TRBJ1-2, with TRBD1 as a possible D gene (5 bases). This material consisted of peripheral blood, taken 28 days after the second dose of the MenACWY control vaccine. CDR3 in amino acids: CASSWRGYGYTF. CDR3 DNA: TGTGCCAGCAGTTGGAGGGGCTATGGCTACACCTTC.